A selection of T cell receptor beta chains follows, all from one sample in a study of identical twins. TCRdb redid the calling of the 5' RACE reads with MiXCR, one entry per CDR3 protein. The sample lists 1.5 million to 2 million distinct CDR3 sequences; under 35% were seen once. Sequencing was done on a sample of cord blood. Receptor source: a newborn girl in good health. CDR3s include the opening cysteine and the closing phenylalanine or tryptophan. The D gene is left open where the match is weak. Part of the rows lack a size; the others show once, few, many or a class for expanded clones.

NA | NA | TRBJ2-5 | TRBV28 | TGTGCCAGCAGTCCGACCATATCCGCCCAGTACTTC | CASSPTISAQYF
TRBD1 | NA | TRBJ1-5 | TRBV4-2 | TGTGCCAGCAGCCAAGGGGGGACAGGTTCAAATCAGCCCCAGCATTTT | CASSQGGTGSNQPQHF
TRBD1 | few | TRBJ1-4 | TRBV15 | TGTGCCACCAGCAGATCGGACAGGAGGGGAGAAAAACTGTTTTTT | CATSRSDRRGEKLFF
NA | once | TRBJ2-2 | TRBV2 | TGTGCCAGCAGTGAATTAGGGGTCACCGGGGAGCTGTTTTTT | CASSELGVTGELFF
NA | NA | TRBJ2-3 | TRBV20-1 | TGCAGTGCTACTCAAGGAGTGGTGAATACGCAGTATTTT | CSATQGVVNTQYF
TRBD2 | NA | TRBJ2-1 | TRBV5-1 | TGCGCCAGCAGCCCTGTCCCGGGACTAGCGGGGCCTCGCTACAATGAGCAGTTCTTC | CASSPVPGLAGPRYNEQFF
NA | NA | TRBJ1-1 | TRBV12-3/TRBV12-4 | TGTGCCAGCAGTCCCCGGACATTTGGGGCTTTCTTT | CASSPRTFGAFF
NA | few | TRBJ1-4 | TRBV7-9 | TGTGCCAGCAGTTGGGGAGTGGGACGGATCGGACTGGGTGAAAAACTGTTTTTT | CASSWGVGRIGLGEKLFF
TRBD1 | many | TRBJ1-2 | TRBV25-1 | TGTGCCAGCAGTGAGTGGGACAGGGACTATGGCTACACCTTC | CASSEWDRDYGYTF
TRBD1 | NA | TRBJ2-7 | TRBV12-3/TRBV12-4 | TGTGCCAGCAGTTTTCGTCCGACAGGGGAGGACGAGCAGTACTTC | CASSFRPTGEDEQYF
TRBD1 | NA | TRBJ1-2 | TRBV30 | TGTGCCTGGGACAGGGACTATGGCTACACCTTC | CAWDRDYGYTF
TRBD2 | NA | TRBJ2-7 | TRBV30 | TGTGCCTGCCGGGACTATACCTACGAGCAGTACTTC | CACRDYTYEQYF
TRBD2 | NA | TRBJ2-5 | TRBV7-2 | TGTGCCAGCAGCTTAGTAGGGCTAGCGGGGGGGCAATTTACGGAGCAGTACTTC | CASSLVGLAGGQFTEQYF
NA | many | TRBJ2-6 | TRBV27 | TGTGCCAGCAGTCACCTACTTACCTCTGGGGCCAACGTCCTGACTTTC | CASSHLLTSGANVLTF